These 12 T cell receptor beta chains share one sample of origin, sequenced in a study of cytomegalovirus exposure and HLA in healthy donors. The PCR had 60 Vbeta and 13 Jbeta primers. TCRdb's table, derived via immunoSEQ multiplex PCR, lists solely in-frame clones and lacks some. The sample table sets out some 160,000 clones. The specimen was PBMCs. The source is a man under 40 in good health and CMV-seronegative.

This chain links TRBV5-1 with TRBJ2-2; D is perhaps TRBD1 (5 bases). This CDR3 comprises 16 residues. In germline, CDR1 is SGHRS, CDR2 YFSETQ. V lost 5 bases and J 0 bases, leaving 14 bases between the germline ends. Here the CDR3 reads CASSFRQNSNTGELFF. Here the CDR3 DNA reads TGCGCCAGCAGTTTCCGACAGAATTCGAACACCGGGGAGCTGTTTTTT.

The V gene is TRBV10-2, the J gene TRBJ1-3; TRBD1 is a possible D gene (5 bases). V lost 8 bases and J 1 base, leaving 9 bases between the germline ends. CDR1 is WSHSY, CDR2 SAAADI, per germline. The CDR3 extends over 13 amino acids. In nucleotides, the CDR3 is TGCGCCAGCCAAAGGACATCTGGAAACACCATATATTTT. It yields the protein CASQRTSGNTIYF.

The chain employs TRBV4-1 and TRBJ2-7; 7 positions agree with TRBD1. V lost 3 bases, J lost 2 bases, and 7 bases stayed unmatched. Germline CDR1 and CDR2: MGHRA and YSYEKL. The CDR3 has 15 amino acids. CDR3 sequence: CASSQIGTDPYEQYF. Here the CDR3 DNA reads TGCGCCAGCAGCCAGATAGGGACAGATCCCTACGAGCAGTACTTC.

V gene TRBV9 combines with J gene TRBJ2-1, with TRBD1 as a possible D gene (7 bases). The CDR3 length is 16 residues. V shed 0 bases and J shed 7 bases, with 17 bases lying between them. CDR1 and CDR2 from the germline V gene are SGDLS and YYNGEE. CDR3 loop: CASSVAVGGAGNEQFF. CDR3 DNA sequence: TGTGCCAGCAGCGTAGCGGTAGGGGGCGCGGGGAATGAGCAGTTCTTC.

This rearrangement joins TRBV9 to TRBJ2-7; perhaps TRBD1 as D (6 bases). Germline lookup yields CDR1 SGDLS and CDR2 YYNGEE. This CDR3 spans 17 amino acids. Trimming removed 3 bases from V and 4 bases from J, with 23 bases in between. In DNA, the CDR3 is TGTGCCAGCAGCGCCACTCCAGGTTACAGGGCCCCATACGAGCAGTACTTC. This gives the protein CASSATPGYRAPYEQYF.

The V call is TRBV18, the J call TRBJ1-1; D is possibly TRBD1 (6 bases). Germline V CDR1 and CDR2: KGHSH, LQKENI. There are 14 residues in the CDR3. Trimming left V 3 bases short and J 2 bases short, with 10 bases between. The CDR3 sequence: CASSPDRLNTEAFF. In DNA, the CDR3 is TGTGCCAGCTCACCGGACAGACTTAACACTGAAGCTTTCTTT.

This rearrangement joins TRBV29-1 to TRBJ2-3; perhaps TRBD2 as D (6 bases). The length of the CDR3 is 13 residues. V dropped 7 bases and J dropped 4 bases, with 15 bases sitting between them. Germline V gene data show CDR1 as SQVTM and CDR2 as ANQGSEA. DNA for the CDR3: TGCAGCGCTGACCATGGAGGGTCAGATACGCAGTATTTT. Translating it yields CSADHGGSDTQYF.

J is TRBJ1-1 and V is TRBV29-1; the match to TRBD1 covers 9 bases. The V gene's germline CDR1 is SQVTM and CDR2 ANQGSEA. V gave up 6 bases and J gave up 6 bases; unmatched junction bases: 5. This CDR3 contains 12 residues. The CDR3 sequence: CSVGQGKAEAFF. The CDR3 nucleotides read TGCAGCGTGGGACAGGGCAAGGCTGAAGCTTTCTTT.

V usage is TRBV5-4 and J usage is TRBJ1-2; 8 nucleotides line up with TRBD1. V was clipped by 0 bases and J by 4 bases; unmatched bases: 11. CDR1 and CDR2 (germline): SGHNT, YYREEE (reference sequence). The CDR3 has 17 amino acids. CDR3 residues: CASSLEEGRGLIYGYTF. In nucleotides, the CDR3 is TGTGCCAGCAGCTTGGAGGAGGGCAGGGGGCTCATCTATGGCTACACCTTC.

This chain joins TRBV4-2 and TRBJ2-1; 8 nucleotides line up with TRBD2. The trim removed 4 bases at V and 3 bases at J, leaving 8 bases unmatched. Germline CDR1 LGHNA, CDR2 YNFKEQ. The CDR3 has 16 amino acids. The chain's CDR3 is CASSRGLGAYYNEQFF. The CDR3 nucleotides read TGTGCCAGCAGCCGGGGACTAGGTGCCTACTACAATGAGCAGTTCTTC.

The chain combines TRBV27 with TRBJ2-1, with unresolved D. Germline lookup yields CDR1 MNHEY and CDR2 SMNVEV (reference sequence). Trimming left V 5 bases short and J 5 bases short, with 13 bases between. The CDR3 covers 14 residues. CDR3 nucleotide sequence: TGTGCCAGCAGTCTTAAACGGTTACACAATGAGCAGTTCTTC. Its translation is CASSLKRLHNEQFF.

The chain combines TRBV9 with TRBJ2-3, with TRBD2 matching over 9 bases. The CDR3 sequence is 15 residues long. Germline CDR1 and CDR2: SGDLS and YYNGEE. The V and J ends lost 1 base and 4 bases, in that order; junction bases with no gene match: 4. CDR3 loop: CASSVSGLASDTQYF. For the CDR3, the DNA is TGTGCCAGCAGCGTAAGCGGACTAGCGTCAGATACGCAGTATTTT.